The count of the clone carrying this TCR beta chain is one. This specimen belongs to a study of shared clonotypes between healthy human individuals. The test was conducted at deep level. Produced via immunoSEQ multiplex PCR; TCRdb's table is partial and in-frame only. The table shows about 2.3 million clones, with 85% to 95% occurring only once. Study donors comprised healthy, HIV-negative adults devoid of recent acute infection or vaccination. The CDR3 length is 13 residues. Germline CDR1 reads SGHRS; CDR2 reads YFSETQ. The ends were cut back, 6 bases at V and 4 bases at J, with 11 bases in the middle.

The sequenced sample was naive CD4+ T cells from PBMCs. The subset here: CD45RA+ positively selected. The clonotype originates from a man aged 18 to 29 in good health. Some clones in this sample may be carry-over from other donors' samples. J is TRBJ2-1 and V is TRBV5-1; D possibly corresponds to TRBD2 (5 bases). CDR3 coding DNA: TGCGCCAGCACCGGCGCGGGTTACAATGAGCAGTTCTTC. It yields the protein CASTGAGYNEQFF.